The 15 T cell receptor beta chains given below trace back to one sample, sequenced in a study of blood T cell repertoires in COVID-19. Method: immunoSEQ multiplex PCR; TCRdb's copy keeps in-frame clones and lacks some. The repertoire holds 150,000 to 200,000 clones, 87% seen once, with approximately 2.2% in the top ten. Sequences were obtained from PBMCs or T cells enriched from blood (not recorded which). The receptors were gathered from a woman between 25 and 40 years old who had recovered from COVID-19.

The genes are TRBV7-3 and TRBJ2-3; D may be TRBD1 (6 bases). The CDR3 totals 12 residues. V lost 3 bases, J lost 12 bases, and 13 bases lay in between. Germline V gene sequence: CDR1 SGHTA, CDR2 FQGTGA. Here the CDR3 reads CASSFGQLPQYF. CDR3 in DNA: TGTGCCAGCAGCTTCGGACAGCTACCACAGTATTTT.

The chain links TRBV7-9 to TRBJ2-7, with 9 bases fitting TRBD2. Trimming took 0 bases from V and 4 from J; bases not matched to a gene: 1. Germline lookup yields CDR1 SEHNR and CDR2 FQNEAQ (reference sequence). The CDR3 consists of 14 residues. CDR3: CASSLASGGYEQYF. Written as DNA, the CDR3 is TGTGCCAGCAGCTTAGCTAGCGGGGGATACGAGCAGTACTTC.

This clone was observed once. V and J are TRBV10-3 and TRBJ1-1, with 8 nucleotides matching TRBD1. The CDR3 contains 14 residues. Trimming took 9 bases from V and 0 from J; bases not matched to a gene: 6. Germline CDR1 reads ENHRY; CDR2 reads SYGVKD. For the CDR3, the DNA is TGTGCCATGGGACAGGATCCTATGAACACTGAAGCTTTCTTT. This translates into CAMGQDPMNTEAFF.

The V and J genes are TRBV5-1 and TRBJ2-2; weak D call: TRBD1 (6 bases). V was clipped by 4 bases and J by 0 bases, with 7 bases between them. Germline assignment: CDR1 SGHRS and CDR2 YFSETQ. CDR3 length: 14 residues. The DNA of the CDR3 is TGCGCCAGCAGCGGGGGCCCGAACACCGGGGAGCTGTTTTTT. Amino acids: CASSGGPNTGELFF.

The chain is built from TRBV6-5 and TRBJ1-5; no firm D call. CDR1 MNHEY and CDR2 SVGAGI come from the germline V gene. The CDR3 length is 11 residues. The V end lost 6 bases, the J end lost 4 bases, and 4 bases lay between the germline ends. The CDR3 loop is CASRENQPQHF. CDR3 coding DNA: TGTGCCAGCAGAGAGAATCAGCCCCAGCATTTT.

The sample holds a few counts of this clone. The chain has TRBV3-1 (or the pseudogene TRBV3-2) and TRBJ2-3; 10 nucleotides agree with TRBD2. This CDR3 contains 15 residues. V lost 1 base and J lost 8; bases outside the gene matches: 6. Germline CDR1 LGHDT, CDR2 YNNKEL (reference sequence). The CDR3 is CASSQASGGQGTQYF. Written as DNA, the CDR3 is TGTGCCAGCAGCCAAGCTAGCGGGGGCCAAGGTACGCAGTATTTT.

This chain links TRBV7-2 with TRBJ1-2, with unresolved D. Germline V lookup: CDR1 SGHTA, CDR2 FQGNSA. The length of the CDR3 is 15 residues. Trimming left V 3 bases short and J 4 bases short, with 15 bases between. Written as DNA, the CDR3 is TGTGCCAGCAGCTTTCGGACTCCTGCGGGCTATGGCTACACCTTC. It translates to CASSFRTPAGYGYTF.

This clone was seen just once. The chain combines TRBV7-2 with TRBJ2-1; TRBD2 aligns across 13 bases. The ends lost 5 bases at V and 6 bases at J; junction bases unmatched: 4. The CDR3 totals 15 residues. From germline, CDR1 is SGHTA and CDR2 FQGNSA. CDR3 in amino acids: CASSDGLAGVNEQFF. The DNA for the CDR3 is TGTGCCAGCAGCGACGGACTAGCGGGGGTCAATGAGCAGTTCTTC.

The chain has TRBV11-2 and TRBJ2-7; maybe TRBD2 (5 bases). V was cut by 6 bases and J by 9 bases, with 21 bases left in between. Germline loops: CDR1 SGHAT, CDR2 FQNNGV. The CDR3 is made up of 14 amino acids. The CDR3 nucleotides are TGTGCCAGCAGTTATGGACTCACCGTGGTCGCGCAGTACTTC. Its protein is CASSYGLTVVAQYF.

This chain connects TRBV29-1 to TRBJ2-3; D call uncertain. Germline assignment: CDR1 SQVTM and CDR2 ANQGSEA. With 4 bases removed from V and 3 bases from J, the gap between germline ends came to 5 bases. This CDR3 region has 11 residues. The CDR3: CSVGETDTQYF. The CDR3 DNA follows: TGCAGCGTTGGTGAGACAGATACGCAGTATTTT.

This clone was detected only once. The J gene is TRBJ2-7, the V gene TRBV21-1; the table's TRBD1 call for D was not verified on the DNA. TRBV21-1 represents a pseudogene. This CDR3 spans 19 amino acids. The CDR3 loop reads CASSKAPPPLTGENYEQYF. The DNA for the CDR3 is TGTGCCAGCAGCAAAGCCCCTCCTCCATTGACAGGGGAAAACTACGAGCAGTACTTC.

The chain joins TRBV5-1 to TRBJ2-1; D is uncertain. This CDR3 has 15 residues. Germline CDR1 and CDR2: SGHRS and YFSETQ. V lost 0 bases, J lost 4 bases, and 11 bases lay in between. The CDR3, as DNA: TGCGCCAGCAGCTTGGGGCTTGTAAGTTACAATGAGCAGTTCTTC. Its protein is CASSLGLVSYNEQFF.

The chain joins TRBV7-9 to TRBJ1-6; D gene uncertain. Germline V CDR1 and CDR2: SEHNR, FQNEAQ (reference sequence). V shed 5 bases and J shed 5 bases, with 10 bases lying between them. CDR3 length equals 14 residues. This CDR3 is CASSPDTNNSPLHF. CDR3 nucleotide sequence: TGTGCCAGCAGCCCTGACACCAATAATTCACCCCTCCACTTT.

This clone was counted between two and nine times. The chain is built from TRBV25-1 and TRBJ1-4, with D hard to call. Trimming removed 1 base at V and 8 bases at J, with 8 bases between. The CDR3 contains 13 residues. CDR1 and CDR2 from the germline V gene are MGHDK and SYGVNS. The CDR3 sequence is CASSEWSGEKLFF. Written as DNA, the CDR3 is TGTGCCAGCAGTGAATGGTCAGGCGAAAAACTGTTTTTT.

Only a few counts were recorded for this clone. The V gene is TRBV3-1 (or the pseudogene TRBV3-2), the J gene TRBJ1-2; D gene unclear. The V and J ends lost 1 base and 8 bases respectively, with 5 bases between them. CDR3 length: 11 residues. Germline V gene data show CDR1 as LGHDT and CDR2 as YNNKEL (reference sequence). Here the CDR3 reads CASSQAQGYTF. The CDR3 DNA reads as TGTGCCAGCAGCCAAGCCCAAGGCTACACCTTC.